One sample yielded the 25 T cell receptor beta chains listed below, sequenced in a study of T-cell memory formation after mild COVID-19. TCRdb re-analysed the 5' RACE reads in MiXCR, keeping a single row per CDR3 protein. The sample has approximately 46,000 distinct CDR3 sequences, 9.5% to 15% seen once; the top ten hold approximately 24%. The sample consisted of PBMCs or a T cell subset sorted from them (not recorded which). The source of these receptors is a young man who had mild COVID-19 (a few samples of this study predate the infection). Cell type and time point are not known.

V gene TRBV24-1 combines with J gene TRBJ2-6, with 11 bases identical to TRBD1. Germline V lookup: CDR1 KGHDR, CDR2 SFDVKD. CDR3 size: 15 residues. The ends lost 12 bases at V and 0 bases at J; junction bases unmatched: 3. The CDR3 DNA reads as TGTGCCTCCGGGACAGGGGGCTCTGGGGCCAACGTCCTGACTTTC. Translating gives CASGTGGSGANVLTF.

The J gene is TRBJ1-6, the V gene TRBV20-1, with D uncertain. V gave up 3 bases and J gave up 7 bases, with 13 bases separating them. Germline V gene lookup returns CDR1 DFQATT and CDR2 SNEGSKA (reference sequence). The CDR3 totals 14 residues. Here the CDR3 reads CSASQDSGNSPLHF. As DNA, the CDR3 is TGCAGTGCTAGCCAGGATTCTGGAAATTCACCCCTCCACTTT.

The genes are TRBV7-2 and TRBJ1-5; 8 positions match TRBD1. Germline assignment: CDR1 SGHTA and CDR2 FQGNSA. The trim removed 5 bases at V and 7 bases at J, leaving 7 bases unmatched. CDR3 length: 14 residues. The CDR3 spells CASSDHRGEQPQHF. The CDR3 coding sequence is TGTGCCAGCAGCGACCACAGGGGGGAACAGCCCCAGCATTTT.

The V call is TRBV7-2, the J call TRBJ1-1; D gene unclear. The CDR3 is 14 residues long. Trimming cost V 10 bases and J 1 base, with 16 bases left between them. Germline CDR1 reads SGHTA; CDR2 reads FQGNSA. In DNA, the CDR3 is TGTGCCACCAGGATCGGGCAGACGAACACTGAAGCTTTCTTT. It yields the protein CATRIGQTNTEAFF.

This clonotype was seen repeatedly, ten times or more. This chain joins TRBV4-2 and TRBJ2-7; D is perhaps TRBD2 (7 bases). The CDR3 sequence is 17 residues long. From germline, CDR1 is LGHNA and CDR2 YNFKEQ. The V gene lost 0 bases and the J gene lost 0 bases, with 15 bases spanning the gap. CDR3 sequence reads: CASSQDLRGRSSYEQYF. Written as DNA, the CDR3 is TGTGCCAGCAGCCAAGATTTGCGGGGGCGGAGCTCCTACGAGCAGTACTTC.

This clonotype came up a few times. The chain carries TRBV7-9 and TRBJ1-5; 7 bases are a match to TRBD1. Germline lookup yields CDR1 SEHNR and CDR2 FQNEAQ (reference sequence). CDR3 size: 13 residues. The trim removed 1 base at V and 16 bases at J, leaving 10 bases unmatched. CDR3 residues: CASSLGPDRTCHF. DNA of the CDR3: TGTGCCAGCAGCTTAGGCCCGGACAGGACTTGTCATTTT.

Only a few counts were recorded for this clonotype. This sequence joins TRBV24-1 and TRBJ1-2; D gene unclear. Germline V gene sequence: CDR1 KGHDR, CDR2 SFDVKD. The CDR3 contains 14 residues. V lost 3 bases, J lost 7 bases, and 14 bases lay in between. The CDR3 loop is CATSDPPASRGYTF. For the CDR3, the DNA is TGTGCCACCAGTGATCCTCCCGCGTCCCGTGGCTACACCTTC.

This clonotype was picked up many times. V is TRBV7-7 and J is TRBJ2-5; 7 bases fit TRBD1. The CDR3 contains 14 residues. V was pared by 2 bases and J by 4 bases, with 4 bases of the junction left unmatched. Germline V gene lookup returns CDR1 SSHAT and CDR2 FNYEAQ (reference sequence). The DNA of the CDR3 is TGTGCCAGCAGCTTAAGGACAGGACGAGAGACCCAGTACTTC. It specifies CASSLRTGRETQYF.

The sample holds a few counts of this clonotype. The gene calls are TRBV7-2 and TRBJ2-3; a possible D gene is TRBD2 (5 bases). The CDR3 length is 12 residues. Germline-derived CDR1 and CDR2 are SGHTA and FQGNSA. The DNA of the CDR3 is TGTGGAGTGGGCGGGCGCGGAGATACGCAGTATTTT. Protein: CGVGGRGDTQYF.

This clonotype appeared a few times. V and J are TRBV6-5 and TRBJ2-7; perhaps TRBD1 as D (6 bases). This CDR3 is 17 amino acids long. Deletions cut 0 bases from V and 2 bases from J, with 17 bases between. Germline V gives CDR1 MNHEY, CDR2 SVGAGI. The CDR3 sequence is CASSYSIDAGAPYEQYF. CDR3 in DNA: TGTGCCAGCAGTTACTCGATAGACGCAGGGGCCCCCTACGAGCAGTACTTC.

There are a few counts of this clonotype. This chain uses TRBV4-1 with TRBJ1-1, with 9 bases fitting TRBD1. CDR1 MGHRA and CDR2 YSYEKL come from the germline V gene. The junction had 8 bases not matched to a gene; V was cut back by 4 bases and J by 5 bases. This CDR3 contains 15 residues. The CDR3 loop is CASSPSDRGRTEAFF. CDR3 nucleotide sequence: TGCGCCAGCAGCCCTTCGGACAGGGGACGAACTGAAGCTTTCTTT.

The chain uses TRBV7-9 and TRBJ2-3, with D possibly being TRBD2 (5 bases). Trimming removed 5 bases at V and 4 bases at J, with 13 bases between. This CDR3 has 14 residues. The V gene's germline CDR1 is SEHNR and CDR2 FQNEAQ (reference sequence). The CDR3 DNA is TGTGCCAGCAGCCTGTCTGGGAGCGCAGATACGCAGTATTTT. Its protein product is CASSLSGSADTQYF.

This clonotype turned up a few times. The chain combines TRBV18 with TRBJ2-6; D might be TRBD2 (6 bases). Trimming left V 1 base short and J 3 bases short, with 19 bases between. Looked up from germline, CDR1 is KGHSH and CDR2 is LQKENI. The CDR3 has 19 amino acids. CDR3 DNA sequence: TGTGCCAGCTCACCACTCCCCGCGGGAAAGAGTATTGGGGCCAACGTCCTGACTTTC. Its translation is CASSPLPAGKSIGANVLTF.

V usage is TRBV4-3 and J usage is TRBJ2-1, with 7 positions matching TRBD2. The CDR3 contains 15 residues. V was pared by 3 bases and J by 4 bases, with 6 bases of the junction left unmatched. Germline values: CDR1 LGHNA, CDR2 YSLEER. CDR3 sequence (DNA): TGCGCCAGCAGCCACTCGGGGGGACTATACAATGAGCAGTTCTTC. Translating it yields CASSHSGGLYNEQFF.

This clonotype was detected a few times. The chain links TRBV20-1 to TRBJ1-2; a weak D match, TRBD1 (5 bases). The CDR3 is 14 residues long. V lost 5 bases to trimming and J lost 1 base, with 14 bases between them. Germline V CDR1 and CDR2: DFQATT, SNEGSKA (reference sequence). The CDR3 sequence is CSAPSGTVNYGYTF. CDR3 nucleotide sequence: TGCAGTGCTCCAAGCGGGACGGTTAACTATGGCTACACCTTC.

The chain has TRBV5-1 and TRBJ1-4, with D unclear. Per germline, CDR1 SGHRS and CDR2 YFSETQ. V lost 5 bases and J 7 bases, leaving 15 bases between the germline ends. The CDR3 spans 14 residues. DNA for the CDR3: TGCGCCAGCAGGGAGGCAAGCGGAGTTGAAAAACTGTTTTTT. It yields the protein CASREASGVEKLFF. Based on the CDR3 plus reference TRBV5-1 and TRBJ1-4, the full variable domain is KAGVTQTPRYLIKTRGQQVTLSCSPISGHRSVSWYQQTPGQGLQFLFEYFSETQRNKGNFPGRFSGRQFSNSRSEMNVSTLELGDSALYLCASREASGVEKLFFGSGTQLSVL.

This clonotype turned up a few times. V is TRBV6-5 and J is TRBJ2-3; D unresolved. The germline V and J ends were trimmed by 6 bases and 2 bases, with 15 bases remaining between them. CDR1 and CDR2 from the germline V gene are MNHEY and SVGAGI. The CDR3 contains 15 residues. As DNA, the CDR3 is TGTGCCAGCAGCCCCGGTGGGGTGTCCACAGATACGCAGTATTTT. Its protein product is CASSPGGVSTDTQYF.

As to this clonotype: This may be a read error, as it is one base from a much larger clone. The conserved closing phenylalanine or tryptophan is absent in this CDR3, likely reflecting a read error. The chain carries TRBV7-3 and TRBJ2-1, with 9 bases aligning to TRBD2. The CDR3 sequence is 15 residues long. The J segment lost 8 bases and the V segment lost 2 bases, leaving 7 bases of the junction unmatched. Germline CDR1 SGHTA, CDR2 FQGTGA. The CDR3 is CASSLRRGGPYEQFS. CDR3 bases: TGTGCCAGCAGCTTACGGCGGGGGGGCCCCTATGAGCAGTTCTCC.

This clonotype was seen a handful of times. V is TRBV20-1 and J is TRBJ2-3, with 11 bases fitting TRBD2. The CDR3 covers 16 residues. The junction had 13 bases not matched to a gene; V was cut back by 5 bases and J by 6 bases. The germline gives CDR1 DFQATT, CDR2 SNEGSKA (reference sequence). DNA of the CDR3: TGCAGTGCTCCCCAACTAGCGGGGGCGTACGGGGATACGCAGTATTTT. Protein product: CSAPQLAGAYGDTQYF.

V is TRBV15 and J is TRBJ1-1; no clear D gene. This CDR3 has 13 residues. The ends were cut back, 2 bases at V and 3 bases at J, with 7 bases in the middle. Germline CDR1 reads LNHNV; CDR2 reads YYDKDF (reference sequence). Here the CDR3 DNA reads TGTGCCACCAGCAGACGAAGGGACACTGAAGCTTTCTTT. This translates into CATSRRRDTEAFF.

This chain links TRBV11-2 with TRBJ2-4; D gene uncertain. Germline V CDR1 and CDR2: SGHAT, FQNNGV. V lost 5 bases, J lost 9 bases, and 11 bases lay in between. There are 12 residues in the CDR3. This CDR3 is CASSILSSIQYF. The CDR3 DNA reads TGTGCCAGCAGCATACTATCCAGCATTCAGTACTTC.

This clonotype came up many times. J is TRBJ2-2 and V is TRBV20-1; D unresolved. Trimming cost V 1 base and J 3 bases, with 12 bases left between them. The CDR3 runs to 15 residues. CDR1 DFQATT and CDR2 SNEGSKA come from the germline V gene (reference sequence). DNA for the CDR3: TGCAGTGCTAGAGTAGGCCAGGCGTACACCGGGGAGCTGTTTTTT. This codes for CSARVGQAYTGELFF.

The CDR3 sequence: CASSLVGRLMFPGELFF. The CDR3 DNA follows: TGTGCCAGCAGCTTGGTGGGGCGACTAATGTTCCCCGGGGAGCTGTTTTTT. This chain uses TRBV7-2 with TRBJ2-2; either TRBD1 or TRBD2 may supply D (5 bases each). CDR3 length equals 17 residues. Trimming left V 3 bases short and J 6 bases short, with 20 bases between. Germline assignment: CDR1 SGHTA and CDR2 FQGNSA. Looking up the rest from reference TRBV7-2 and TRBJ2-2 gives the full variable domain: GAGVSQSPSNKVTEKGKDVELRCDPISGHTALYWYRQSLGQGLEFLIYFQGNSAPDKSGLPSDRFSAERTGGSVSTLTIQRTQQEDSAVYLCASSLVGRLMFPGELFFGEGSRLTVL.

The genes are TRBV29-1 and TRBJ2-3; D may be TRBD2 (5 bases). The CDR3 runs to 12 residues. Trimming left V 3 bases short and J 4 bases short, with 8 bases between. Germline V CDR1 and CDR2: SQVTM, ANQGSEA. Written as DNA, the CDR3 is TGCAGCGTTGACGAGGGCGCAGATACGCAGTATTTT. Protein: CSVDEGADTQYF.

This chain links TRBV5-4 with TRBJ2-1; the match to TRBD2 covers 7 bases. The germline CDR1 and CDR2 sequences are SGHNT and YYREEE (reference sequence). CDR3 length: 16 residues. V lost 1 base and J lost 2; bases outside the gene matches: 6. The CDR3 loop is CASSLRRGSTYNEQFF. CDR3 in DNA: TGTGCCAGCAGCTTGCGGCGGGGGTCAACCTACAATGAGCAGTTCTTC.